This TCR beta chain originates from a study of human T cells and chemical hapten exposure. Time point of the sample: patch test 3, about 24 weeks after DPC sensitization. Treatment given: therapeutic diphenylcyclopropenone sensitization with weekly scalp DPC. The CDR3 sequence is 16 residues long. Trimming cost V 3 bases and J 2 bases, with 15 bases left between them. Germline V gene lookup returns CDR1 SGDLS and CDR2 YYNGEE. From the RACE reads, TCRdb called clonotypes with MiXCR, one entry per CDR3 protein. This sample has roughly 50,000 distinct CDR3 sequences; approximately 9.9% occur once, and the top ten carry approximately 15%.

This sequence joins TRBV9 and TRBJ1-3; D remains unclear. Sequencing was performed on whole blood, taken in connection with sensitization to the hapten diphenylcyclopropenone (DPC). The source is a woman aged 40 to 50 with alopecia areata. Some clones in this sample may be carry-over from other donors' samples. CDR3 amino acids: CASSAGWVAPGNTIYF. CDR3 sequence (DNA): TGTGCCAGCAGCGCGGGCTGGGTCGCACCTGGAAACACCATATATTTT.